These T cell receptor beta chains were read from a single sample in a study of beta chain features in type 1 diabetes. Method: immunoSEQ multiplex PCR; TCRdb's copy keeps in-frame clones and lacks some. Altogether 140,000 or so clones are present, about 9.2% being singletons, with the ten largest covering roughly 0.74%. Sequenced: central memory CD4+ T cells from blood. Every receptor here comes from a man aged 18 to 30 in good health. Each CDR3 is given with its conserved first and last residue. D genes are given only for firm matches. Some rows have no size entry. The others give once, few or many, or a class for an expanded clone.

length: 15
J: TRBJ1-5
size: -
D: -
V: TRBV2
CDR3: CASSERELSNQPQHF
DNA: TGTGCCAGCAGTGAAAGGGAGTTGAGCAATCAGCCCCAGCATTTT

length: 14
J: TRBJ2-7
size: -
D: -
V: TRBV2
CDR3: CASTPWRGGAEQYF
DNA: TGTGCCAGCACTCCTTGGAGGGGCGGGGCCGAGCAGTACTTC

length: 13
J: TRBJ2-1
size: few
D: -
V: TRBV7-2
CDR3: CASSPRLVPEQFF
DNA: TGTGCCAGCAGCCCAAGACTAGTTCCTGAGCAGTTCTTC

length: 12
J: TRBJ2-3
size: -
D: TRBD2
V: TRBV6-5
CDR3: CASSYSGGLQYF
DNA: TGTGCCAGCAGTTACTCGGGAGGGTTGCAGTATTTT

length: 15
J: TRBJ2-3
size: few
D: TRBD1
V: TRBV7-2
CDR3: CASSPRQGNTDTQYF
DNA: TGTGCCAGCAGCCCCCGACAGGGGAACACAGATACGCAGTATTTT

length: 14
J: TRBJ1-1
size: -
D: TRBD1
V: TRBV7-2
CDR3: CASSFGQGGTEAFF
DNA: TGTGCCAGCAGCTTTGGACAGGGTGGAACTGAAGCTTTCTTT

length: 15
J: TRBJ2-2
size: -
D: -
V: TRBV5-4
CDR3: CASSLAGVNTGELFF
DNA: TGTGCCAGCAGCTTGGCGGGGGTTAACACCGGGGAGCTGTTTTTT

length: 15
J: TRBJ1-2
size: -
D: TRBD1
V: TRBV18
CDR3: CASSPGQASGYGYTF
DNA: TGTGCCAGCTCACCAGGACAGGCTTCGGGGTATGGCTACACCTTC

length: 15
J: TRBJ2-6
size: -
D: TRBD2
V: TRBV7-9
CDR3: CASSGGGTGANVLTF
DNA: TGTGCCAGCAGCGGGGGGGGGACTGGGGCCAACGTCCTGACTTTC

length: 16
J: TRBJ2-4
size: few
D: TRBD2
V: TRBV18
CDR3: CASSPIRAGVENIQYF
DNA: TGTGCCAGCTCACCGATCCGAGCGGGGGTTGAAAACATTCAGTACTTC

length: 14
J: TRBJ1-5
size: -
D: TRBD1
V: TRBV6-1
CDR3: CASSEQPGGQPQHF
DNA: TGTGCCAGCAGTGAACAGCCAGGGGGTCAGCCCCAGCATTTT

length: 15
J: TRBJ1-6
size: few
D: -
V: TRBV2
CDR3: CASSDEGAENSPLHF
DNA: TGTGCCAGCAGTGACGAAGGGGCCGAGAATTCACCCCTCCACTTT

length: 17
J: TRBJ2-3
size: -
D: TRBD1
V: TRBV27
CDR3: CASSFLGQPWGTDTQYF
DNA: TGTGCCAGCAGTTTTTTGGGACAGCCCTGGGGCACAGATACGCAGTATTTT

length: 16
J: TRBJ1-6
size: few
D: TRBD1
V: TRBV7-9
CDR3: CASSSPGQGDNSPLHF
DNA: TGTGCCAGCAGCTCCCCCGGACAGGGGGATAATTCACCCCTCCACTTT

length: 13
J: TRBJ1-4
size: few
D: TRBD1
V: TRBV5-4
CDR3: CASGGQGPEKLFF
DNA: TGTGCCAGCGGCGGACAGGGACCTGAAAAACTGTTTTTT

length: 16
J: TRBJ1-6
size: -
D: -
V: TRBV7-2
CDR3: CASSPGPGGPDSPLHF
DNA: TGTGCCAGCAGCCCGGGGCCGGGGGGTCCGGATTCACCCCTCCACTTT

length: 13
J: TRBJ1-4
size: -
D: -
V: TRBV28
CDR3: CASSKITGEKLFF
DNA: TGTGCCAGCAGCAAAATCACAGGGGAAAAACTGTTTTTT

length: 16
J: TRBJ2-4
size: many
D: TRBD2
V: TRBV28
CDR3: CASSLGGGLAKNIQYF
DNA: TGTGCCAGCAGTTTAGGGGGGGGTCTGGCCAAAAACATTCAGTACTTC

length: 14
J: TRBJ2-7
size: -
D: TRBD1
V: TRBV7-2
CDR3: CASSLGQASYEQYF
DNA: TGTGCCAGCAGCTTGGGACAGGCGTCCTACGAGCAGTACTTC

length: 15
J: TRBJ1-2
size: many
D: TRBD1
V: TRBV18
CDR3: CASSPGQPRGYGYTF
DNA: TGTGCCAGCTCACCGGGACAGCCTAGGGGCTATGGCTACACCTTC

length: 12
J: TRBJ1-3
size: few
D: -
V: TRBV29-1
CDR3: CSVETAGNTIYF
DNA: TGCAGCGTTGAGACAGCTGGAAACACCATATATTTT

length: 14
J: TRBJ1-1
size: few
D: TRBD1
V: TRBV27
CDR3: CASRVSGTVLGAFF
DNA: TGTGCCAGCAGGGTCTCCGGGACAGTTCTCGGGGCTTTCTTT

length: 16
J: TRBJ1-3
size: -
D: TRBD1
V: TRBV11-2
CDR3: CASSSMGTGAGNTIYF
DNA: TGTGCCAGCAGCTCCATGGGGACAGGGGCTGGAAACACCATATATTTT

length: 17
J: TRBJ1-5
size: many
D: TRBD1
V: TRBV7-9
CDR3: CASSLAGGQVINQPQHF
DNA: TGTGCCAGCAGCTTAGCCGGCGGACAGGTAATCAATCAGCCCCAGCATTTT

length: 15
J: TRBJ2-7
size: many
D: TRBD1
V: TRBV4-1
CDR3: CASSQVTGIPYEQYF
DNA: TGCGCCAGCAGCCAAGTGACAGGGATTCCCTACGAGCAGTACTTC

length: 16
J: TRBJ1-6
size: -
D: TRBD1
V: TRBV27
CDR3: CASTKDRSSYNSPLHF
DNA: TGTGCCAGCACCAAGGACAGGAGCTCCTATAATTCACCCCTCCACTTT

length: 13
J: TRBJ2-5
size: -
D: -
V: TRBV7-2
CDR3: CASSFLSQETQYF
DNA: TGTGCCAGCAGCTTCCTTAGCCAAGAGACCCAGTACTTC

length: 14
J: TRBJ1-1
size: -
D: -
V: TRBV18
CDR3: CASSQSGMNTEAFF
DNA: TGTGCCAGCTCACAATCCGGGATGAACACTGAAGCTTTCTTT

length: 14
J: TRBJ1-3
size: few
D: TRBD1
V: TRBV5-1
CDR3: CASSPGGPGNTIYF
DNA: TGCGCCAGCAGCCCAGGGGGTCCTGGAAACACCATATATTTT

length: 13
J: TRBJ2-7
size: many
D: -
V: TRBV9
CDR3: CASSVANRAEQYF
DNA: TGTGCCAGCAGCGTAGCTAACAGGGCCGAGCAGTACTTC

length: 14
J: TRBJ2-5
size: -
D: -
V: TRBV7-8
CDR3: CASSLRTMGETQYF
DNA: TGTGCCAGCAGCTTACGGACAATGGGGGAGACCCAGTACTTC

length: 14
J: TRBJ1-4
size: -
D: TRBD1
V: TRBV7-9
CDR3: CASSPTGASEKLFF
DNA: TGTGCCAGCAGCCCAACAGGGGCTAGTGAAAAACTGTTTTTT

length: 13
J: TRBJ2-5
size: few
D: TRBD1
V: TRBV6-5
CDR3: CASRRTGVETQYF
DNA: TGTGCCAGCAGACGGACAGGGGTTGAGACCCAGTACTTC

length: 15
J: TRBJ1-1
size: few
D: -
V: TRBV11-2
CDR3: CASAYIRGGSTEAFF
DNA: TGTGCCAGCGCATATATTCGGGGGGGTAGCACTGAAGCTTTCTTT

length: 15
J: TRBJ2-5
size: -
D: -
V: TRBV29-1
CDR3: CSPRSGGGGQETQYF
DNA: TGCAGCCCCAGGTCAGGCGGTGGGGGGCAAGAGACCCAGTACTTC

length: 15
J: TRBJ2-3
size: many
D: -
V: TRBV7-2
CDR3: CASSPGYRSADTQYF
DNA: TGTGCCAGCAGCCCAGGGTATAGGAGTGCAGATACGCAGTATTTT

length: 14
J: TRBJ2-7
size: many
D: TRBD1
V: TRBV5-1
CDR3: CASSGWDRGYEQYF
DNA: TGCGCCAGCAGCGGATGGGACAGGGGCTACGAGCAGTACTTC

length: 13
J: TRBJ2-5
size: few
D: -
V: TRBV5-1
CDR3: CASSPEGSGDQYF
DNA: TGCGCCAGCAGCCCGGAGGGTAGCGGAGACCAGTACTTC

length: 13
J: TRBJ1-1
size: few
D: TRBD1
V: TRBV18
CDR3: CASSRQGDTEAFF
DNA: TGTGCCAGCTCACGACAGGGGGACACTGAAGCTTTCTTT

length: 12
J: TRBJ2-1
size: few
D: -
V: TRBV11-2
CDR3: CASSLGSEVQFF
DNA: TGTGCCAGCAGCTTAGGGTCAGAAGTGCAGTTCTTC

length: 15
J: TRBJ2-7
size: -
D: -
V: TRBV7-2
CDR3: CASSYAGASSYEQYF
DNA: TGTGCCAGCAGCTATGCGGGGGCTAGCTCCTACGAGCAGTACTTC

length: 14
J: TRBJ1-4
size: -
D: TRBD1
V: TRBV30
CDR3: CAWSYRDRDEKLFF
DNA: TGTGCCTGGAGTTACCGGGACAGGGATGAAAAACTGTTTTTT

length: 13
J: TRBJ2-1
size: -
D: -
V: TRBV9
CDR3: CASSRSENNEQFF
DNA: TGTGCCAGCAGCCGTTCGGAGAACAATGAGCAGTTCTTC

length: 14
J: TRBJ2-5
size: many
D: TRBD1
V: TRBV29-1
CDR3: CSVVGDRAWETQYF
DNA: TGCAGCGTTGTCGGGGACAGGGCTTGGGAGACCCAGTACTTC

length: 16
J: TRBJ2-2
size: few
D: -
V: TRBV5-6
CDR3: CASSLLGDTNTGELFF
DNA: TGTGCCAGCAGCTTGCTGGGGGACACTAACACCGGGGAGCTGTTTTTT

length: 12
J: TRBJ1-5
size: -
D: -
V: TRBV7-9
CDR3: CASVRGNQPQHF
DNA: TGTGCCAGCGTGAGGGGCAATCAGCCCCAGCATTTT

length: 13
J: TRBJ2-7
size: few
D: TRBD2
V: TRBV27
CDR3: CASCPAGGYEQYF
DNA: TGTGCCAGCTGCCCAGCGGGGGGCTACGAGCAGTACTTC

length: 17
J: TRBJ2-2
size: few
D: TRBD2
V: TRBV19
CDR3: CASIRETSGANTGELFF
DNA: TGTGCCAGTATCCGAGAGACTAGCGGGGCGAACACCGGGGAGCTGTTTTTT

length: 13
J: TRBJ1-4
size: few
D: -
V: TRBV10-3
CDR3: CAIKRATNEKLFF
DNA: TGTGCCATCAAACGGGCAACTAATGAAAAACTGTTTTTT

length: 16
J: TRBJ2-7
size: many
D: TRBD2
V: TRBV30
CDR3: CAWILAGARRHYEQYF
DNA: TGTGCCTGGATCCTAGCGGGCGCTCGAAGGCACTACGAGCAGTACTTC

length: 16
J: TRBJ1-1
size: few
D: -
V: TRBV9
CDR3: CASSVIGSPGYTEAFF
DNA: TGTGCCAGCAGCGTCATAGGGTCTCCGGGATACACTGAAGCTTTCTTT

length: 15
J: TRBJ1-5
size: -
D: TRBD1
V: TRBV6-6
CDR3: CASSRGQGSNQPQHF
DNA: TGTGCCAGCAGTAGGGGACAGGGAAGCAATCAGCCCCAGCATTTT

length: 14
J: TRBJ2-2
size: few
D: -
V: TRBV9
CDR3: CASSSGLPTGELFF
DNA: TGTGCCAGCAGCTCCGGACTACCAACCGGGGAGCTGTTTTTT

length: 16
J: TRBJ1-2
size: -
D: TRBD1
V: TRBV7-9
CDR3: CASSSRGTGLLGGYTF
DNA: TGTGCCAGCAGCTCTCGAGGGACAGGCCTGCTGGGGGGCTACACCTTC

length: 14
J: TRBJ2-5
size: -
D: -
V: TRBV5-4
CDR3: CASSLARVRETQYF
DNA: TGTGCCAGCAGCTTGGCCCGGGTTAGAGAGACCCAGTACTTC

length: 14
J: TRBJ2-7
size: many
D: -
V: TRBV5-1
CDR3: CASSPTPGDYEQYF
DNA: TGCGCCAGCAGCCCCACCCCAGGGGACTACGAGCAGTACTTC

length: 16
J: TRBJ1-2
size: -
D: -
V: TRBV4-3
CDR3: CASSQEWRTASDGYTF
DNA: TGCGCCAGCAGCCAAGAATGGAGGACAGCCAGCGATGGCTACACCTTC

length: 16
J: TRBJ2-6
size: -
D: -
V: TRBV2
CDR3: CASIPDFSSGANVLTF
DNA: TGTGCCAGCATTCCAGACTTTTCTTCCGGGGCCAACGTCCTGACTTTC

length: 14
J: TRBJ1-1
size: few
D: TRBD1
V: TRBV4-3
CDR3: CASSPRQGLTEAFF
DNA: TGCGCCAGCAGCCCACGACAGGGTTTAACTGAAGCTTTCTTT

length: 11
J: TRBJ1-1
size: few
D: -
V: TRBV19
CDR3: CASSRDRGAFF
DNA: TGTGCCAGTAGTCGTGACAGAGGAGCTTTCTTT